This T cell receptor (beta chain) comes out of a study of cytomegalovirus exposure and HLA in healthy donors. The PCR employed 60 Vbeta primers together with 13 Jbeta primers. Data came from immunoSEQ multiplex PCR; TCRdb stores just in-frame clones and leaves some out. The sample lists about 190,000 clones; roughly 13% were seen once. The table lists this clone with a few counts. No antigen is known for it. Regarding the study as a whole: Most sequenced TCRs were rare (though some public TCRs occurred in many donors). A few chains tied to CMV proved CMV antigen-specific in vitro. Being productive about 90% or about 30% of the time was typical of most TCR beta V segments in an earlier analysis. Researchers reported in a later analysis that a missense DCLRE1C variant was tied to TCR beta V- and J-gene trimming.

Trimming took off 5 bases at V and 3 bases at J, with 9 bases between the two ends. The CDR3 has 13 amino acids. Germline V gives CDR1 LNHDA, CDR2 SQIVND (reference sequence). The chain carries TRBV19 and TRBJ2-3, with D perhaps TRBD1 (6 bases). This TCR was sampled from a man over 45 in good health and CMV-seropositive. The specimen sequenced was PBMCs. CDR3 nucleotides: TGTGCCAGTAGTGAGGACAGTACAGATACGCAGTATTTT. Translating it yields CASSEDSTDTQYF. The variable domain in full, with the rest retrieved from reference TRBV19 and TRBJ2-3, is DGGITQSPKYLFRKEGQNVTLSCEQNLNHDAMYWYRQDPGQGLRLIYYSQIVNDFQKGDIAEGYSVSREKKESFPLTVTSAQKNPTAFYLCASSEDSTDTQYFGPGTRLTVL.